This T cell receptor (beta chain) derives from a study of shared clonotypes between healthy human individuals. Clones were sequenced by immunoSEQ multiplex PCR, and TCRdb holds only the in-frame ones, with some missing. Of nearly 1 million clones detected, more than 75% appear once; the ten largest clones hold about 1.5%. The table lists this clone with many counts. V was trimmed by 1 base and J by 5 bases, leaving 15 bases between them. This CDR3 is 16 amino acids long. CDR1 and CDR2 (germline): MNHNS, SASEGT. This sequence joins TRBV6-1 and TRBJ1-5; D may be TRBD1 (6 bases). The sequence derives from a man aged 18 to 29 in good health. What was sequenced was memory CD4+ T cells sorted from blood. Subset meaning: CD45RA-negative fraction. CDR3 in amino acids: CASSEVRGGGDQPQHF. CDR3 nucleotides: TGTGCCAGCAGTGAAGTTAGGGGGGGCGGTGATCAGCCCCAGCATTTT.